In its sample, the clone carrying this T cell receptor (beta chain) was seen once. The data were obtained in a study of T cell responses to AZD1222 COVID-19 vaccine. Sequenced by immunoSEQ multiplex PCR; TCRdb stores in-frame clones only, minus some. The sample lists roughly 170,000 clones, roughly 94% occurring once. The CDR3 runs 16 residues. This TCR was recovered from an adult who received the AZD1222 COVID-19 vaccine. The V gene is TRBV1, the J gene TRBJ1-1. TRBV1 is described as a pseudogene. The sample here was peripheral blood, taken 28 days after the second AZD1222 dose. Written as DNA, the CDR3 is TGCACCAGCAGCCAGCGACTTCCGGGCGCCAACACTGAAGCTTTCTTT. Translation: CTSSQRLPGANTEAFF.